This TCR beta chain was recovered during a study of blood T cell repertoires in COVID-19. About the research overall: In each case, the material was cDNA or gDNA derived from T cells, B-cell-depleted T cells, or PBMCs.

Germline values: CDR1 SNHLY, CDR2 FYNNEI. V was shortened by 0 bases and J by 6 bases, with 8 bases between the two germline ends. The CDR3 length is 13 residues. Clones were read by immunoSEQ multiplex PCR, and TCRdb kept only the in-frame ones, dropping some. The repertoire holds around 78,000 clones, with 88% as singletons. This TCR was sampled from a man in his forties or fifties with active COVID-19. Sequenced: peripheral blood. The chain has TRBV2 and TRBJ1-1; D uncertain. The CDR3, as DNA: TGTGCCAGCAGTGAAGCGCGGCGGCCTGAAGCTTTCTTT. Translated: CASSEARRPEAFF.